The 2 T cell receptor beta chains in this list originate from one sample, sequenced in a study of blood T cell repertoires in COVID-19. Profiling relied on immunoSEQ multiplex PCR, and the TCRdb table lists in-frame clones only, not all of them. Of about 260,000 clones in the sample, under 90% were seen once. The sample consisted of PBMCs or T cells enriched from blood (not recorded which). All receptors derive from a man aged 25-45 years with acute COVID-19.

The chain recombines TRBV18 with TRBJ1-3; no firm D call. Germline CDR1 KGHSH, CDR2 LQKENI. The CDR3 has 16 amino acids. The germline V and J ends were trimmed by 5 bases and 0 bases, with 14 bases remaining between them. The CDR3, as DNA: TGTGCCAGCTCAACTAAAGGAGCGAGCTCTGGAAACACCATATATTTT. Translated, it gives CASSTKGASSGNTIYF.

This sequence joins TRBV19 and TRBJ2-2, with D perhaps matching TRBD2 (6 bases). Trimming pared 7 bases from V and 2 bases from J, leaving 14 bases between. Germline lookup yields CDR1 LNHDA and CDR2 SQIVND (reference sequence). This CDR3 comprises 15 residues. The CDR3 region has the DNA TGTGCCAGTACCCCCCGGCGGGAAAACACCGGGGAGCTGTTTTTT. Protein product: CASTPRRENTGELFF.